The text below deals with one T cell receptor beta chain. The ends lost 4 bases at V and 2 bases at J; junction bases unmatched: 11. From germline, CDR1 is SGHRS and CDR2 YFSETQ. This CDR3 is 17 amino acids long. Data came from immunoSEQ multiplex PCR; TCRdb stores just in-frame clones and leaves some out. Of some 16,000 clones listed, approximately 85% are singletons. The data stem from a study of T cells in localized non-small cell lung cancer. The clonotype was recovered from a male donor aged 60 or over with stage I lung adenocarcinoma. The sequencing here drew on peripheral blood, taken before any cancer treatment. This sequence joins TRBV5-1 and TRBJ2-2; TRBD1 matches 7 bases. The CDR3: CASSPLAGGFNTGELFF. DNA for the CDR3: TGCGCCAGCAGCCCCTTGGCAGGGGGTTTTAACACCGGGGAGCTGTTTTTT.